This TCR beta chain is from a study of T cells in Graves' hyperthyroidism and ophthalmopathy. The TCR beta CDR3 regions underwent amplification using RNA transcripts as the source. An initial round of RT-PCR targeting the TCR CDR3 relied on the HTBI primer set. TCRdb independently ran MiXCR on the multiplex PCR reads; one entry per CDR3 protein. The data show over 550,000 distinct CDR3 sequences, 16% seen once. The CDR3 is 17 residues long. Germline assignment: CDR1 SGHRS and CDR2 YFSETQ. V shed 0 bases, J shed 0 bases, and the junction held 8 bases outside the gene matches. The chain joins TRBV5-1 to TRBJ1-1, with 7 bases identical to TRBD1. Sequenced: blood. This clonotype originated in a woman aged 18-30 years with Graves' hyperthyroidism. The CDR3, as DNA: TGCGCCAGCAGCTTGGTGGCAGGGGGTACCATGAACACTGAAGCTTTCTTT. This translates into CASSLVAGGTMNTEAFF.